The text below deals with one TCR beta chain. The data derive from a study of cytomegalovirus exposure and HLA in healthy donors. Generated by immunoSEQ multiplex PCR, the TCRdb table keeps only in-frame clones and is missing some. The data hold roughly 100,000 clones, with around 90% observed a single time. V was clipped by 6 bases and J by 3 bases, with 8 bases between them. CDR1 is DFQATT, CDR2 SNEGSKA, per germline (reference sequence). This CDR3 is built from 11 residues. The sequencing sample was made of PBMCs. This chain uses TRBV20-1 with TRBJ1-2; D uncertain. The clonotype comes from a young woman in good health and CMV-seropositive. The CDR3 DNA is TGCAGTGCGAGGGCAGACTATGGCTACACCTTC. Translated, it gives CSARADYGYTF.